A selection of T cell receptor beta chains follows, all from one sample in a study of T cell responses to AZD1222 COVID-19 vaccine. Clones were sequenced by immunoSEQ multiplex PCR, and TCRdb holds only the in-frame ones, with some missing. The sample has some 150,000 clones; less than 95% are singletons. The sequenced sample was peripheral blood, obtained on day 0 of AZD1222 vaccination. The receptor source for this set is an adult in good health. CDR3s include the opening cysteine and the closing phenylalanine or tryptophan. Each record gives: clone size, V gene, D gene, J gene, CDR3 DNA, CDR3 protein. D genes are given only for firm matches. The size of a clone is reported for some rows only, either as once, few or many, or as a class for expanded clones.

-	TRBV27	-	TRBJ1-2	TGTGCCAGCAGTTTTCCGGGACCTTCGGGTGGCTACACCTTC	CASSFPGPSGGYTF
-	TRBV5-8	TRBD1	TRBJ2-1	TGTGCCAGCAGCCAGGACAGGGGGCGAGCGGAGCAGTTCTTC	CASSQDRGRAEQFF
-	TRBV24-1	TRBD2	TRBJ2-2	TGTGCCACCAGTGACCTAGCGGGACAAAACACCGGGGAGCTGTTTTTT	CATSDLAGQNTGELFF
-	TRBV7-2	TRBD2	TRBJ2-5	TGTGCCAGCAGCTACCGTACTAGCGGTCCAGGAACCCAGTACTTC	CASSYRTSGPGTQYF
-	TRBV18	-	TRBJ2-7	TGTGCCAGCTCACCACCGAACGGGCCCGGTTCCGAGCAGTACTTC	CASSPPNGPGSEQYF
-	TRBV18	-	TRBJ1-1	TGTGCCAGCTCACCCGCTGCCCGTGTCGGCACTGAAGCTTTCTTT	CASSPAARVGTEAFF
-	TRBV5-6	TRBD1	TRBJ1-2	TGTGCCAGCAGCGTACAGGGGCCCCGTCATGGCTACACCTTC	CASSVQGPRHGYTF
-	TRBV7-7	-	TRBJ1-3	TGTGCCAGCAGCCCCCGCGCGTTTACAGCCACCTCTGGAAACACCATATATTTT	CASSPRAFTATSGNTIYF
-	TRBV9	TRBD2	TRBJ2-3	TGTGCCAGCAGCGTTGGGGGGGACCCCCGATCGGGTACGCAGTATTTT	CASSVGGDPRSGTQYF
few	TRBV11-3	-	TRBJ2-7	TGTGCCAGCAGCTTAGAGCGAGGGGGAGGATCCTACGAGCAGTACTTC	CASSLERGGGSYEQYF
-	TRBV7-6	-	TRBJ2-7	TGTGCCAGCAGCTTAGGGCAGTCGGGGGACTACGAGCAGTACTTC	CASSLGQSGDYEQYF
-	TRBV9	-	TRBJ2-7	TGTGCCAGCAGCGTAGCTTCAGCCGAGCAGTACTTC	CASSVASAEQYF
-	TRBV5-5	-	TRBJ1-1	TGTGCCAGCAGCTTGGGACAGATGAACACTGAAGCTTTCTTT	CASSLGQMNTEAFF
few	TRBV4-1	-	TRBJ2-2	TGCGCCAGCAGCCAAGATTGGCCCAGCGGATGGAACACCGGGGAGCTGTTTTTT	CASSQDWPSGWNTGELFF
-	TRBV24-1	TRBD1	TRBJ1-2	TGTGCCACCAGTGATCGGACAGGGATAAACTATGGCTACACCTTC	CATSDRTGINYGYTF
-	TRBV5-6	-	TRBJ2-2	TGTGCCAGCAGCCCCTATGCGGGGAAAGCGAACACCGGGGAGCTGTTTTTT	CASSPYAGKANTGELFF
-	TRBV6-5	-	TRBJ1-3	TGTGCCAGCAGTTGGGGACGGAACTCTGGAAACACCATATATTTT	CASSWGRNSGNTIYF
-	TRBV6-2/TRBV6-3	TRBD2	TRBJ2-1	TGTGCCAGCAGTTACCGCAAAAGCGGGAGTACTAGGGCTGAGCAGTTCTTC	CASSYRKSGSTRAEQFF
-	TRBV24-1	TRBD1	TRBJ2-7	TGTGCCACCAGTGAGCGGGGACAGGGTAATTTCATCGGCGAGCAGTACTTC	CATSERGQGNFIGEQYF
few	TRBV5-4	-	TRBJ2-2	TGTGCCAGCAGCTTGGGACCAGATAACACCGGGGAGCTGTTTTTT	CASSLGPDNTGELFF
-	TRBV5-1	TRBD2	TRBJ2-7	TGCGCCAGCAGCTTGGGACTAGCGGGAGTCCCCTACGAGCAGTACTTC	CASSLGLAGVPYEQYF
-	TRBV12-3/TRBV12-4	-	TRBJ1-1	TGTGCCAGCACCTTGGTAGAGAACACTGAAGCTTTCTTT	CASTLVENTEAFF
-	TRBV24-1	-	TRBJ2-7	TGTGCCACCAGGACGGGCTACGAGCAGTACTTC	CATRTGYEQYF
-	TRBV3-1/TRBV3-2	-	TRBJ2-5	TGTGCCAGCAGCCAAGATAACGGGGGCGACGAGACCCAGTACTTC	CASSQDNGGDETQYF
few	TRBV5-1	-	TRBJ1-1	TGCGCCAGCAGCTTGGCCCAGGGGATTCGGGAGGGTGAAGCTTTCTTT	CASSLAQGIREGEAFF
-	TRBV5-4	-	TRBJ2-7	TGTGCCAGCAGCCCGCTCCCTGCCTACGAGCAGTACTTC	CASSPLPAYEQYF
-	TRBV7-8	-	TRBJ2-7	TGTGCCAGCAGCTTAAAGGGCCACGGCGAGACCTACGAGCAGTACTTC	CASSLKGHGETYEQYF
-	TRBV11-3	-	TRBJ2-1	TGTGCCAGCAGCTTAAGCCGGGGGTCGCGGGTCTACAATGAGCAGTTCTTC	CASSLSRGSRVYNEQFF
-	TRBV5-6	-	TRBJ1-6	TGTGCCAGCAGCCCGGGTCAACAGAGCTCCTATAATTCACCCCTCCACTTT	CASSPGQQSSYNSPLHF
-	TRBV29-1	-	TRBJ1-1	TGCAGCGGCGTACCACTGAACACTGAAGCTTTCTTT	CSGVPLNTEAFF
-	TRBV19	-	TRBJ2-1	TGTGCCAGTAGCCGCGAAGTCGGGGGCAATGAGCAGTTCTTC	CASSREVGGNEQFF
-	TRBV6-5	-	TRBJ1-1	TGTGCCAGCAGTTACCGGTCAGCCAACACTGAAGCTTTCTTT	CASSYRSANTEAFF
-	TRBV4-3	-	TRBJ2-3	TGCGCCAGCAGCTTCGAACCAAGCATAGATACGCAGTATTTT	CASSFEPSIDTQYF
-	TRBV5-1	-	TRBJ2-7	TGCGCCAGCAGCTTGGGTGGGGACGCGGCTTATTTTGAGCAGTACTTC	CASSLGGDAAYFEQYF
-	TRBV5-6	TRBD1	TRBJ1-1	TGTGCCAGCAGCTTGTGGCAGGGGGCCCTCAGTGAAGCTTTCTTT	CASSLWQGALSEAFF
-	TRBV4-3	TRBD2	TRBJ2-2	TGCGCCAGCAGCCGGACTAGCACCGGGGAGCTGTTTTTT	CASSRTSTGELFF
-	TRBV18	TRBD1	TRBJ2-1	TGTGCCAGCTCACCCGGGACAGGGGACTCGAGGAGGCGGGGGGCAATCGATTTCAATGAGCAGTTCTTC	CASSPGTGDSRRRGAIDFNEQFF
-	TRBV24-1	-	TRBJ2-7	TGTGCCACCAGCGGGGGGCCGGGCTCCCTTAACGAGCAGTACTTC	CATSGGPGSLNEQYF
-	TRBV4-2	-	TRBJ1-5	TGTGCCAGCAGCCAAGGGAACAGGGTTAGCAATCAGCCCCAGCATTTT	CASSQGNRVSNQPQHF
-	TRBV7-6	TRBD1	TRBJ2-2	TGTGCCAGCAGCTCCACCTTCGGACAGGTCACCGGGGAGCTGTTTTTT	CASSSTFGQVTGELFF
-	TRBV6-2/TRBV6-3	-	TRBJ1-4	TGTGCCAGCAGTTACTCGTTGAAGGCACCAGATGAAAAACTGTTTTTT	CASSYSLKAPDEKLFF
once	TRBV20-1	-	TRBJ2-1	TGCAGTGCTAGTCATGCTCTTGGTATCCATGAGCAGTTCTTC	CSASHALGIHEQFF
-	TRBV19	-	TRBJ2-5	TGTGCCAGTAGTCGGGCCCGACAAGAGACCCAGTACTTC	CASSRARQETQYF
-	TRBV5-1	TRBD2	TRBJ2-2	TGCGCCAGCAGCGAGCAAGCGGGGAGGGGCACCGGGGAGCTGTTTTTT	CASSEQAGRGTGELFF
-	TRBV12-3/TRBV12-4	-	TRBJ2-7	TGTGCCAGCAGTTCCCATCTCTACGAGCAGTACTTC	CASSSHLYEQYF
-	TRBV4-2	TRBD1	TRBJ1-1	TGTGCCAGCAGAGGACAGGGGGGAATGAACACTGAAGCTTTCTTT	CASRGQGGMNTEAFF
-	TRBV19	-	TRBJ1-3	TGTGCCAGTAGTTCACAGGTCTCTGGAAACACCATATATTTT	CASSSQVSGNTIYF
-	TRBV3-1/TRBV3-2	-	TRBJ1-2	TGTGCCAGCAGCGCGCAGGTCGGTCTCTATGGCTACACCTTC	CASSAQVGLYGYTF
-	TRBV25-1	TRBD1	TRBJ1-2	TGTGCCAGCAGTGGGGACAGGGAAGGGCACTATGGCTACACCTTC	CASSGDREGHYGYTF